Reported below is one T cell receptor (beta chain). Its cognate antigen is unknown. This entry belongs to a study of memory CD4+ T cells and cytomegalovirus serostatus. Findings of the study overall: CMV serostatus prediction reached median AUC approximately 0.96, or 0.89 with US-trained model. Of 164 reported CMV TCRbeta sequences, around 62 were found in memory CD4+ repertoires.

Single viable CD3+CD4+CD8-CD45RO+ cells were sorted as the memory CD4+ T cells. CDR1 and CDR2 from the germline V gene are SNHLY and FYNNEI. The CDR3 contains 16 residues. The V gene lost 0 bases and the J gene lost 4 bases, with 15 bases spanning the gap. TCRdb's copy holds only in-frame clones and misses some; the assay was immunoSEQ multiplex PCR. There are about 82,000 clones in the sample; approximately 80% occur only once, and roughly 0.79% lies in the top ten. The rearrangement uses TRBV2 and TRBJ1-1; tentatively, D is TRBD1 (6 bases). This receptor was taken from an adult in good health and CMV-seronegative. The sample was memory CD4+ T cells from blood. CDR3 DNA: TGTGCCAGCAGTGAAGCCGGGGTACAGGGTATCACTGAAGCTTTCTTT. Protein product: CASSEAGVQGITEAFF. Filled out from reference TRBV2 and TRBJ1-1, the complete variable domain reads EPEVTQTPSHQVTQMGQEVILRCVPISNHLYFYWYRQILGQKVEFLVSFYNNEISEKSEIFDDQFSVERPDGSNFTLKIRSTKLEDSAMYFCASSEAGVQGITEAFFGQGTRLTVV.